Listed below are T cell receptor beta chains from one sample, sequenced in a study of CD8 T cells in Susac syndrome. MiXCR, run by TCRdb on the immunoSEQ multiplex PCR reads, gives a single entry per CDR3 protein. This table has around 130,000 distinct CDR3 sequences, about 94% appearing once. The sequenced sample consisted of CD8+ T cells from PBMCs. The receptors come from a human donor with Susac syndrome. Each CDR3 is given with its conserved first and last residue. A D gene is named only where the DNA matches it firmly. Expanded clones get a size class; other rows say once, few or many, or leave the size out.

v_call	d_call	j_call	clone_size	cdr3_nt	cdr3_aa
TRBV6-5	TRBD2	TRBJ2-5	.	TGTGCCAGCAGTTACCAAGGACTAGCGGGGCAAGAGACCCAGTACTTC	CASSYQGLAGQETQYF
TRBV6-2/TRBV6-3	.	TRBJ2-5	.	TGTGCCAGCAGTTTCGAACAAATGTACCAAGAGACCCAGTACTTC	CASSFEQMYQETQYF
TRBV7-9	.	TRBJ1-2	.	TGTGCCAGCAGCCTAGGGGGGCACTCGGGTAACTATGGCTACACCTTC	CASSLGGHSGNYGYTF
TRBV6-5	.	TRBJ2-2	.	TGTGCCAGCAGTTACTCCTCGGCCGGGGAGCTGTTTTTT	CASSYSSAGELFF
TRBV20-1	TRBD1	TRBJ1-2	.	TGCAGTGCCCCCTCTCCGGGACAGGGAGGCTATGGCTACACCTTC	CSAPSPGQGGYGYTF
TRBV20-1	.	TRBJ2-7	once	TGCAGTGCTAGATCGAAGAGCTCCTACGAGCAGTACTTC	CSARSKSSYEQYF
TRBV12-3/TRBV12-4	.	TRBJ2-3	.	TGTGCCAGCATTCGGGGGCTTACTAGCACAGATACGCAGTATTTT	CASIRGLTSTDTQYF
TRBV6-6	TRBD2	TRBJ2-7	.	TGTGCCAGCCGGAACGATCCGGGGGGACTCTACGAGCAGTACTTC	CASRNDPGGLYEQYF
TRBV24-1	.	TRBJ2-3	.	TGTGCCACCGAACAGACCACAGATACGCAGTATTTT	CATEQTTDTQYF
TRBV4-2	.	TRBJ1-4	.	TGTGCCAGCAGCCAAGAATCGGTCGGAACTAATGAAAAACTGTTTTTT	CASSQESVGTNEKLFF
TRBV6-5	TRBD1	TRBJ1-2	.	TGTGCCAGCAGTTACTCGTATGGACAGGGGCTTAACTATGGCTACACCTTC	CASSYSYGQGLNYGYTF
TRBV19	.	TRBJ1-2	once	TGTGCCAGTAGTATAGTCGGACGGGCGTATGGCTACACCTTC	CASSIVGRAYGYTF
TRBV5-4	.	TRBJ1-6	.	TGTGCCAGCAGCTTCCAAAATTCACCCCTCCACTTT	CASSFQNSPLHF
TRBV27	TRBD1	TRBJ1-6	.	TGTGCCAGCAGCCCAGGACAGGAAGATTCACCCCTCCACTTT	CASSPGQEDSPLHF
TRBV20-1	.	TRBJ2-1	.	TGCAGTGCTAGAGATCTAGATGAGCAGTTCTTC	CSARDLDEQFF
TRBV3-1	TRBD1	TRBJ2-2	.	TGTGCCAGCAGCAACACAGGGGTCACCGGGGAGCTGTTTTTT	CASSNTGVTGELFF
TRBV29-1	.	TRBJ2-2	.	TGCAGCGGCAGGGGAGGCTACACCGGGGAGCTGTTTTTT	CSGRGGYTGELFF
TRBV20-1	.	TRBJ1-1	.	TGCAGTGCTAGCGAATCCAGAGGCTTCACTGAAGCTTTCTTT	CSASESRGFTEAFF
TRBV13	TRBD2	TRBJ2-3	.	TGTGCCAGCAGCTATACTAGCGGGGGGGCCGCAGATACGCAGTATTTT	CASSYTSGGAADTQYF
TRBV14	.	TRBJ1-4	.	TGTGCCAGCAGCCAAGGGCACGCAACTAATGAAAAACTGTTTTTT	CASSQGHATNEKLFF
TRBV10-2	TRBD2	TRBJ2-7	.	TGCGCCAGCAGTACCAAGCGGGGGATGGACTACGAGCAGTACTTC	CASSTKRGMDYEQYF
TRBV10-3	.	TRBJ1-2	.	TGTGCCATCAGCGGGGAGGGGCCCGGCTACACCTTC	CAISGEGPGYTF
TRBV3-1	TRBD2	TRBJ2-7	few	TGTGCCAGCAGCCAAGAAGCGGGGGGGCCTTACGAGCAGTACTTC	CASSQEAGGPYEQYF
TRBV4-1	.	TRBJ2-2	once	TGCGCCAGCAGCCTAACTAGCTATACCGGGGAGCTGTTTTTT	CASSLTSYTGELFF
TRBV18	TRBD1	TRBJ2-1	once	TGTGCCAGCACCCCACTAACAGGGGGGACTTACAATGAGCAGTTCTTC	CASTPLTGGTYNEQFF
TRBV3-1	.	TRBJ2-1	.	TGTGCCAGCAGCCAAGATCCCGGGACCGTACCCTCTGGCAATGAGCAGTTCTTC	CASSQDPGTVPSGNEQFF
TRBV4-1	TRBD1	TRBJ2-3	few	TGCGCCAGCAGCCCGGGACAGGGCCCAGATACGCAGTATTTT	CASSPGQGPDTQYF
TRBV12-3/TRBV12-4	TRBD1	TRBJ2-3	.	TGTGCCAGCAGTCCTGGACAGGGGAGCACAGATACGCAGTATTTT	CASSPGQGSTDTQYF
TRBV3-1	.	TRBJ2-2	.	TGTGCCAGCAGCCAAAGGCAGGGAAGGCAGGCCGGGGAGCTGTTTTTT	CASSQRQGRQAGELFF
TRBV12-3/TRBV12-4	.	TRBJ1-5	.	TGTGCCAGCAGCACCGCTGGCAATCAGCCCCAGCATTTT	CASSTAGNQPQHF
TRBV4-3	.	TRBJ2-7	.	TGCGCCAGCAGCCAAGTTGCTGGGGACGAGCAGTACTTC	CASSQVAGDEQYF
TRBV4-2	TRBD2	TRBJ2-1	.	TGTGCCAGCAGCCAAGATACGAGCGGGGTAGGCGAGCAGTTCTTC	CASSQDTSGVGEQFF
TRBV5-1	.	TRBJ1-5	.	TGCGCCAGCAGCTTGGGAGGGACCAATCAGCCCCAGCATTTT	CASSLGGTNQPQHF
TRBV10-3	.	TRBJ1-2	.	TGTGCCATCAGTGAGTCAGGACAGATTGGCTACACCTTC	CAISESGQIGYTF
TRBV6-5	.	TRBJ2-7	.	TGTGCCAGCAGTTATCGGGGATTAGAGCAGTACTTC	CASSYRGLEQYF
TRBV9	.	TRBJ2-3	.	TGTGCCAGCGGCGCGGGGCTTCCAATTCCCAGCACAGATACGCAGTATTTT	CASGAGLPIPSTDTQYF
TRBV9	.	TRBJ2-3	.	TGTGCCAGCAGCGTAGAAAGGATCACCACAGATACGCAGTATTTT	CASSVERITTDTQYF
TRBV7-8	.	TRBJ1-3	.	TGTGCCAGCAGCCCTCTGGCAGCGTCACTCTCTGGAAACACCATATATTTT	CASSPLAASLSGNTIYF
TRBV2	TRBD2	TRBJ2-5	.	TGTGCCAGCATACAAGCGGGGGGAGAGACCCAGTACTTC	CASIQAGGETQYF
TRBV12-3/TRBV12-4	.	TRBJ1-2	.	TGTGCCAGCAGTCAGTTCCGAGGCTATGGCTACACCTTC	CASSQFRGYGYTF
TRBV24-1	.	TRBJ2-7	.	TGTGCCACCAAGGACGGGACATTGTCCTACGAGCAGTACTTC	CATKDGTLSYEQYF
TRBV20-1	.	TRBJ2-7	.	TGCAGTGCCGCAGGCGGAGGTGGGGCCCCCTCCGGCTCCTACGAGCAGTACTTC	CSAAGGGGAPSGSYEQYF
TRBV18	.	TRBJ2-5	.	TGTGCCAGCTCACCACCGCCAGGGGAAGAGACCCAGTACTTC	CASSPPPGEETQYF